This T cell receptor (beta chain) was documented in a study of cytomegalovirus exposure and HLA in healthy donors. PCR involved 60 Vbeta and 13 Jbeta primers. Original handling: Among the unique TCR beta chains that a later analysis counted, 80 million to 100 million in all, about 12 million were shared. Assay: immunoSEQ multiplex PCR; the TCRdb copy retains only in-frame clones and omits some. V and J calls and clone size follow that table, whereas D and trimming were derived from the DNA. The sample holds fewer than 85,000 clones, 72% seen once. Findings and caveats of the study: Under in vitro conditions, a few CMV-associated chains were confirmed as specific for CMV antigens. A previous analysis found most TCR beta V segments productive roughly 87% or roughly 30% of the time.

To note about this clone: The antigen is not known.

The germline gives CDR1 LNHDA, CDR2 SQIVND (reference sequence). The germline V and J ends were trimmed by 3 bases and 7 bases, with 10 bases remaining between them. The CDR3 has 13 amino acids. This chain uses TRBV19 with TRBJ1-5; a possible D gene is TRBD1 (6 bases). The receptor comes from a woman aged 40 to 55 in good health and CMV-seropositive. Material for sequencing was PBMCs. The CDR3 sequence is CASSILGQQPQHF. CDR3 bases: TGTGCCAGTAGTATCCTAGGACAGCAGCCCCAGCATTTT.